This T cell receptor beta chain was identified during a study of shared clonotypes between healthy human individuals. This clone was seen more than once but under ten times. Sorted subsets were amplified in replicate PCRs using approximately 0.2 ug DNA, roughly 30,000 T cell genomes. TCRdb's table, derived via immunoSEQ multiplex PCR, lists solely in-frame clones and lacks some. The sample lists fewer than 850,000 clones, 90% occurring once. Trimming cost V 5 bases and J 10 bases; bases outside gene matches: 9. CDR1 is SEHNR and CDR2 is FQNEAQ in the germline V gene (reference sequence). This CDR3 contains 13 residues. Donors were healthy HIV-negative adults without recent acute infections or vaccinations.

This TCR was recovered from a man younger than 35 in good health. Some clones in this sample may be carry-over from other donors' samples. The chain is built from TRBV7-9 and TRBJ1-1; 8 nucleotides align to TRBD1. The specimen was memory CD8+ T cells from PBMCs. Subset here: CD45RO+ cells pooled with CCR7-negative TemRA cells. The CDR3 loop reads CASSPWDRRRAFF. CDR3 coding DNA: TGTGCCAGCAGCCCCTGGGACAGGAGGAGAGCTTTCTTT.